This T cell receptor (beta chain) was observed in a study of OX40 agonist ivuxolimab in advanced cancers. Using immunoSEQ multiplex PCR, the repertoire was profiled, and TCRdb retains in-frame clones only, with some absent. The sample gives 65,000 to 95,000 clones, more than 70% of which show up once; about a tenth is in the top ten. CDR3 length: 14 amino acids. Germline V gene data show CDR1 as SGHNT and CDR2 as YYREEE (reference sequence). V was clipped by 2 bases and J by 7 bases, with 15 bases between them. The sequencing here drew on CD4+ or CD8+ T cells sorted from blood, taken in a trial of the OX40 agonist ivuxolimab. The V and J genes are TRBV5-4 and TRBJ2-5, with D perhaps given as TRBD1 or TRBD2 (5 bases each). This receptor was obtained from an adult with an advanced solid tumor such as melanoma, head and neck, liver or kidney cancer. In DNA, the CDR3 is TGTGCCAGCAGCTTAGACTTAGGTGGGGGGACCCAGTACTTC. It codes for CASSLDLGGGTQYF.